These 8 T cell receptor beta chains originate from one sample sequenced in a study of T-cell memory formation after mild COVID-19. MiXCR was run by TCRdb on the 5' RACE reads, yielding one entry per CDR3 protein. Of hundreds of thousands of distinct CDR3 sequences listed, less than 25% were seen once; the top ten hold approximately 8.4%. Sequencing used PBMCs or a T cell subset sorted from them (not recorded which). All receptors derive from an adult woman who had mild COVID-19 (a few samples of this study predate the infection). Cell type and time point are not known.

The table lists this clonotype with a few counts. This chain joins TRBV2 and TRBJ1-1, with 8 positions matching TRBD1. The V gene end was trimmed by 9 bases and the J gene end by 5 bases; junction bases not matched to a gene: 2. CDR3 length: 11 amino acids. Germline V gene data show CDR1 as SNHLY and CDR2 as FYNNEI. CDR3 nucleotides: TGTGCCAGGTGGACAGGGACTGAAGCTTTCTTT. It is translated as CARWTGTEAFF.

The chain uses TRBV12-3 or TRBV12-4 and TRBJ2-5; the D call may be TRBD1 or TRBD2 (6 bases each). The CDR3 loop spans 15 amino acids. The ends were cut back, 2 bases at V and 2 bases at J, with 12 bases in the middle. The CDR3 coding sequence is TGTGCCAGCAGTTTAAGTCGGGGGCCACAAGAGACCCAGTACTTC. Protein: CASSLSRGPQETQYF.

This clonotype was seen a handful of times. Its ends do not fully match the called genes, so a read error is possible. The chain carries TRBV7-7 and TRBJ2-7; maybe TRBD1 (5 bases). This CDR3 contains 14 residues. Germline values: CDR1 SSHAT, CDR2 FNYEAQ (reference sequence). This CDR3 is CASSAGHSSYEQYF. The CDR3 coding sequence is TGTGCTAGCAGCGCCGGACATAGCTCCTACGAGCAGTACTTC. Combining the CDR3 with reference TRBV7-7 and TRBJ2-7 gives the whole variable domain GAGVSQSPRYKVTKRGQDVTLRCDPISSHATLYWYQQALGQGPEFLTYFNYEAQPDKSGLPSDRFSAERPEGSISTLTIQRTEQRDSAMYRCASSAGHSSYEQYFGPGTRLTVT.

This clonotype was seen a few times. This rearrangement joins TRBV9 to TRBJ2-5, with D hard to call. The CDR3 loop spans 15 amino acids. The ends were cut back, 3 bases at V and 3 bases at J, with 15 bases in the middle. Germline V gene data show CDR1 as SGDLS and CDR2 as YYNGEE. CDR3 in DNA: TGTGCCAGCAGCGCCCCGGGCGCGGCCGAAGAGACCCAGTACTTC. Translation gives CASSAPGAAEETQYF.

This chain connects TRBV19 to TRBJ2-1; possible D gene TRBD1, 5 bases. The CDR3 is made up of 13 amino acids. CDR1 is LNHDA and CDR2 is SQIVND in the germline V gene (reference sequence). V lost 6 bases to trimming and J lost 4 bases, with 10 bases between them. The CDR3: CASRQDFYNEQFF. The CDR3 DNA reads as TGTGCCAGTAGACAGGATTTTTACAATGAGCAGTTCTTC.

This clonotype came up many times. The V gene is TRBV24-1, the J gene TRBJ2-2, with TRBD1 matching 8 bases. Germline trimming cut 6 bases from V and 6 bases from J; bases unmatched to any gene: 5. Germline V gene lookup returns CDR1 KGHDR and CDR2 SFDVKD. The CDR3 is made up of 14 amino acids. The CDR3 DNA reads TGTGCCACCAGTTCAGACAGGGGAGCCGGGGAGCTGTTTTTT. It is translated as CATSSDRGAGELFF.

This clonotype was picked up many times. The V call is TRBV15, the J call TRBJ2-5; no firm D call. V gave up 6 bases and J gave up 5 bases, with 13 bases separating them. The V gene's germline CDR1 is LNHNV and CDR2 YYDKDF (reference sequence). CDR3 size: 13 residues. This CDR3 is CATSLDGRETQYF. The DNA of the CDR3 is TGTGCCACCAGTCTTGATGGGCGGGAGACCCAGTACTTC.

The chain uses TRBV2 and TRBJ1-5, with TRBD1 as a possible D gene (6 bases). CDR3 length equals 17 residues. The germline gives CDR1 SNHLY, CDR2 FYNNEI. V was cut by 4 bases and J by 1 base, with 17 bases left in between. The CDR3 DNA is TGTGCCAGCAGTGTCCCACATACAGGGTCAAGCAATCAGCCCCAGCATTTT. Translation: CASSVPHTGSSNQPQHF.